This is a list of T cell receptor beta chains from one sample in a study. Each CDR3 protein is one row after TCRdb ran MiXCR on the 5' RACE reads. The table shows 40,000 to 65,000 distinct CDR3 sequences, with about 24% occurring only once. The sample taken for sequencing was tumor-infiltrating naive CD4+ T cells sorted from the breast tumor. All receptors derive from a female donor with breast cancer. Both conserved end residues are part of each CDR3. Fields, in order: clone size, V gene, J gene, D gene, CDR3 protein, CDR3 DNA. A D gene is named only where the DNA matches it firmly. Size values are once, few and many counts, or a class for expanded clones, and some rows have none.

>few|TRBV20-1|TRBJ1-1|TRBD1
CSAEGQGGTEAFF
TGCAGTGCGGAAGGACAGGGTGGGACTGAAGCTTTCTTT
>few|TRBV29-1|TRBJ1-1|TRBD1
CSVEQGALGTEAFF
TGCAGCGTCGAACAGGGGGCGCTGGGAACTGAAGCTTTCTTT
>few|TRBV6-5|TRBJ1-4|.
CASSSQAGEKLFF
TGTGCCAGCAGTTCCCAAGCAGGGGAAAAACTGTTTTTT
>.|TRBV5-1|TRBJ2-2|TRBD2
CASSLSGRATGELFF
TGCGCCAGCAGCTTGAGCGGGAGGGCCACCGGGGAGCTGTTTTTT
>.|TRBV20-1|TRBJ2-5|TRBD2
CSAITRTTQGLLLAGEATQYF
TGCAGTGCTATAACCCGAACGACCCAGGGGCTACTACTAGCGGGAGAAGCGACCCAGTACTTC
>.|TRBV7-9|TRBJ2-1|TRBD2
CASSLRREGHNEQFF
TGTGCCAGCAGCTTAAGGAGGGAGGGACACAATGAGCAGTTCTTC
>.|TRBV6-1|TRBJ1-6|.
CASSEIGGDNSPLHF
TGTGCCAGCAGTGAAATCGGTGGGGATAATTCACCCCTCCACTTT
>many|TRBV5-4|TRBJ2-5|TRBD2
CASSSRRGTSGETQYF
TGTGCCAGCAGTTCCCGTAGGGGGACTAGCGGGGAGACCCAGTACTTC
>many|TRBV20-1|TRBJ2-3|.
CSAAPKTDTQYF
TGCAGTGCCGCCCCTAAAACAGATACGCAGTATTTT
>.|TRBV12-3/TRBV12-4|TRBJ1-1|.
CASSPLEVNTEAFF
TGTGCCAGCAGTCCACTTGAAGTCAACACTGAAGCTTTCTTT
>.|TRBV7-7|TRBJ2-5|.
CASSSRLSETQYF
TGTGCTAGCAGCTCCCGATTGTCTGAGACCCAGTACTTC
>.|TRBV25-1|TRBJ1-6|.
CASSEWKLRGDSPLHF
TGTGCCAGCAGTGAATGGAAATTAAGGGGTGATTCACCCCTCCACTTT
>.|TRBV29-1|TRBJ2-5|.
CSVTGPRQETQYF
TGCAGCGTTACGGGGCCTCGGCAGGAGACCCAGTACTTC
>.|TRBV6-5|TRBJ1-5|.
CASSDTARGNQPQHF
TGTGCCAGCAGTGACACCGCCAGGGGCAATCAGCCCCAGCATTTT
>many|TRBV29-1|TRBJ2-5|.
CSVVPRAETQYF
TGCAGCGTTGTGCCCAGAGCGGAGACCCAGTACTTC
>many|TRBV20-1|TRBJ2-7|.
CSARGGFPYEQYF
TGCAGTGCTCGTGGGGGGTTTCCATACGAGCAGTACTTC
>few|TRBV12-3/TRBV12-4|TRBJ2-3|TRBD2
CASRGTSRTDTQYF
TGTGCCAGCAGGGGGACTAGCAGGACAGATACGCAGTATTTT
>.|TRBV12-3/TRBV12-4|TRBJ1-2|.
CASSLMRNYGYTF
TGTGCCAGCAGTTTGATGAGGAACTACGGCTACACCTTC